Listed below are T cell receptor beta chains from one sample, sequenced in a study of neoadjuvant nivolumab and ipilimumab in lung cancer. Only in-frame clones appear in the TCRdb table, and some are missing; sequencing was by immunoSEQ multiplex PCR. The sample consists of around 8,100 clones, roughly 77% of them appearing once. The sequencing used adjacent normal lung tissue, collected after neoadjuvant nivolumab, alone or with ipilimumab, at or shortly before surgery. These receptor sequences come from an adult with non-small cell lung cancer. Each CDR3 is given with its conserved first and last residue. D genes are given only for firm matches. Rows may omit the clone size; those that give it use once, few, many or a size class.

D gene	V gene	J gene	clone size	CDR3 DNA	CDR3 protein
TRBD1	TRBV5-6	TRBJ2-5	few	TGTGCCAGCAGCTTATTTTGGACACCGGGACAGCTTCAAGAGACCCAGTACTTC	CASSLFWTPGQLQETQYF
TRBD1	TRBV7-7	TRBJ2-2	.	TGTGCTAGCAGCCCAGGTCCGGGACAGGGAAACACCGGGGAGCTGTTTTTT	CASSPGPGQGNTGELFF
TRBD1	TRBV20-1	TRBJ1-1	.	TGCAGTGCTGCAGGGGGAACTGAAGCTTTCTTT	CSAAGGTEAFF
.	TRBV27	TRBJ2-7	.	TGTGCCAGCAAGATGACGGGGAACTACGAGCAGTACTTC	CASKMTGNYEQYF
.	TRBV14	TRBJ1-3	.	TGTGCCAGCAGCCCCAGGATCTCTGGAAACACCATATATTTT	CASSPRISGNTIYF
TRBD1	TRBV6-6	TRBJ1-1	.	TGTGCCAGCAGTTACTCCCCGGGACAGGTATTAGCTTTCTTT	CASSYSPGQVLAFF
TRBD1	TRBV13	TRBJ1-1	.	TGTGCCAGCAGCCTGACAGGGGGCTCCACTGAAGCTTTCTTT	CASSLTGGSTEAFF
TRBD2	TRBV27	TRBJ2-5	medium-sized	TGTGCCAGCAGTAGTTCCGTCGGGACTAAAGAGACCCAGTACTTC	CASSSSVGTKETQYF
.	TRBV18	TRBJ1-4	.	TGTGCCAGCTCGGGTGCCAGGACAGAAGAAAAACTGTTTTTT	CASSGARTEEKLFF
TRBD1	TRBV6-5	TRBJ2-1	.	TGTGCCAGCAGTAACAGGGGTTCCTACAATGAGCAGTTCTTC	CASSNRGSYNEQFF
.	TRBV30	TRBJ1-5	.	TGTGCCTGGAGTGTAACCTTACGTGGGTGGGATAATCAGCCCCAGCATTTT	CAWSVTLRGWDNQPQHF
.	TRBV6-5	TRBJ2-1	.	TGTGCCAGCAGTTACCTCGGACAGTACAATGAGCAGTTCTTC	CASSYLGQYNEQFF
TRBD1	TRBV7-9	TRBJ2-5	.	TGTGCCAGCAGCCCCCGGACAGGGGAGGAGACCCAGTACTTC	CASSPRTGEETQYF